This passage covers 13 T cell receptor beta chains from one sample sequenced in a study of blood T cell repertoires in COVID-19. The table came from immunoSEQ multiplex PCR; TCRdb's copy has only in-frame clones and leaves some out. The profile shows about 59,000 clones, 70% to 75% of them singletons. What was sequenced was peripheral blood. Every receptor here comes from a woman in her seventies with acute or convalescent COVID-19.

The rearrangement links TRBV2 to TRBJ1-1; D unclear. Germline V gives CDR1 SNHLY, CDR2 FYNNEI. Trimming removed 3 bases at V and 2 bases at J, with 7 bases between. This CDR3 spans 13 amino acids. The DNA of the CDR3 is TGTGCCAGCAGTGACGCGCCAAACACTGAAGCTTTCTTT. Translated: CASSDAPNTEAFF.

The chain joins TRBV12-3 or TRBV12-4 to TRBJ1-2; 7 nucleotides align to TRBD1. V was pared by 1 base and J by 8 bases, with 4 bases of the junction left unmatched. CDR3 length: 13 amino acids. The CDR3 loop is CASSLEGAGGYTF. The CDR3 DNA follows: TGTGCCAGCAGTTTAGAGGGGGCGGGCGGCTACACCTTC.

The rearrangement joins TRBV19 to TRBJ2-2; 9 nucleotides line up with TRBD1. The CDR3 totals 14 residues. The V gene's germline CDR1 is LNHDA and CDR2 SQIVND (reference sequence). The V and J ends lost 7 bases and 5 bases, in that order; junction bases with no gene match: 5. The CDR3 region has the DNA TGTGCCAGTATCGGGACAGGGAGGACCGGGGAGCTGTTTTTT. Protein: CASIGTGRTGELFF.

This chain joins TRBV7-3 and TRBJ2-1; possible D gene TRBD1, 5 bases. The CDR3 extends over 13 amino acids. V was clipped by 10 bases and J by 3 bases, with 13 bases between them. The germline V gene has CDR1 SGHTA and CDR2 FQGTGA. As DNA, the CDR3 is TGTGCCACCCAGCAAGGGGTCTACAATGAGCAGTTCTTC. Translating gives CATQQGVYNEQFF.

This clone has just a few counts. The rearrangement uses TRBV6-5 and TRBJ2-7; 9 bases fit TRBD1. Losses at the gene ends were 6 bases for V and 3 bases for J; bases not matched to a gene: 6. The CDR3 totals 14 residues. Germline V lookup: CDR1 MNHEY, CDR2 SVGAGI. DNA for the CDR3: TGTGCCAGCAGCTCCGGGACAGGGAACTACGAGCAGTACTTC. It yields the protein CASSSGTGNYEQYF.

The chain employs TRBV12-5 and TRBJ2-3, with 8 bases aligning to TRBD1. Germline V gene data show CDR1 as LGHNT and CDR2 as FRNRAP. The CDR3 is 16 amino acids. Unmatched junction bases numbered 10, after V lost 6 bases and J lost 2 bases. CDR3 residues: CASGPGQVLSTDTQYF. The DNA of the CDR3 is TGTGCTAGTGGCCCGGGACAGGTCCTCTCCACAGATACGCAGTATTTT. Supplemented by reference TRBV12-5 and TRBJ2-3, the full variable domain reads DARVTQTPRHKVTEMGQEVTMRCQPILGHNTVFWYRQTMMQGLELLAYFRNRAPLDDSGMPKDRFSAEMPDATLATLKIQPSEPRDSAVYFCASGPGQVLSTDTQYFGPGTRLTVL.

The V gene is TRBV10-2, the J gene TRBJ2-7; 8 bases are a match to TRBD2. The CDR3 has 15 residues. V shed 0 bases and J 2 bases; nucleotides not matched to a gene: 3. The germline V gene has CDR1 WSHSY and CDR2 SAAADI. The CDR3 loop is CASSESTGGAYEQYV. DNA of the CDR3: TGCGCCAGCAGTGAGTCGACGGGGGGGGCCTACGAGCAGTACGTC.

V gene TRBV18 combines with J gene TRBJ1-4, with TRBD1 as a possible D gene (6 bases). The CDR3 has 17 residues. The germline V gene encodes CDR1 KGHSH and CDR2 LQKENI. Trimming removed 6 bases from V and 0 bases from J, with 17 bases in between. Here the CDR3 DNA reads TGTGCCAGCTCGCGTGCAGGGGTCCCCGCAACTAATGAAAAACTGTTTTTT. This sequence encodes CASSRAGVPATNEKLFF.

The chain has TRBV5-6 and TRBJ2-7, with D perhaps matching TRBD2 (5 bases). This CDR3 is built from 14 residues. Deletions cut 0 bases from V and 4 bases from J, with 11 bases between. CDR1 and CDR2 from the germline V gene are SGHDT and YYEEEE. The CDR3 loop is CASSLEYGIYEQYF. CDR3 bases: TGTGCCAGCAGCTTGGAATACGGGATTTACGAGCAGTACTTC.

The chain is built from TRBV11-1 and TRBJ2-5, with 10 nucleotides matching TRBD1. V lost 5 bases to trimming and J lost 1 base; unmatched junction nucleotides: 1. Per the germline V gene, CDR1 is SGHAT and CDR2 is FQDESV (reference sequence). The CDR3 runs 14 residues. The DNA for the CDR3 is TGTGCCAGCAGCCGGGACAGGGGCCAAGAGACCCAGTACTTC. This translates into CASSRDRGQETQYF.

The chain is built from TRBV27 and TRBJ1-6; 8 nucleotides line up with TRBD1. Germline V gene lookup returns CDR1 MNHEY and CDR2 SMNVEV (reference sequence). Unmatched junction bases numbered 8, after V lost 7 bases and J lost 6 bases. There are 15 residues in the CDR3. CDR3 DNA: TGTGCCAGCAATCCCCGCCAGGGGGCTAATTCACCCCTCCACTTT. Translated: CASNPRQGANSPLHF.

This clone was seen a few times. The chain carries TRBV30 and TRBJ1-6, with TRBD1 as a possible D gene (6 bases). The CDR3 has 13 amino acids. V lost 5 bases to trimming and J lost 7 bases, with 12 bases between them. CDR1 is GTSNPN, CDR2 SVGIG, per germline (reference sequence). DNA for the CDR3: TGTGCCTGGGAACAGGGAGGGAATTCACCCCTCCACTTT. Amino acid sequence: CAWEQGGNSPLHF.

J is TRBJ2-1 and V is TRBV5-1; 9 bases align to TRBD1. Germline V gene data show CDR1 as SGHRS and CDR2 as YFSETQ. This CDR3 spans 14 amino acids. The V and J ends lost 0 bases and 8 bases, in that order; junction bases with no gene match: 3. The CDR3 nucleotides read TGCGCCAGCAGCTTGGGGGGACAGGGCTATGAGCAGTTCTTC. As protein: CASSLGGQGYEQFF.